Listed below are T cell receptor beta chains from one sample, sequenced in a study of OX40 agonist ivuxolimab in advanced cancers. Sequencing was performed with immunoSEQ multiplex PCR; in TCRdb, only in-frame clones are kept and a portion is missing. The sample shows some 90,000 clones, around 87% of them seen only once. Source: CD4+ or CD8+ T cells sorted from blood, taken in a trial of the OX40 agonist ivuxolimab. The source is an adult with an advanced solid tumor such as melanoma, head and neck, liver or kidney cancer. Each CDR3 is given with its conserved first and last residue. Each record gives: clone size, J gene, D gene, V gene, CDR3 DNA, CDR3 protein. D genes are given only for firm matches. Expanded clones are given a class, and other clones once, few, many or no size at all.

clone_size: NA; j_call: TRBJ2-3; d_call: TRBD2; v_call: TRBV25-1; cdr3_nt: TGTGCCAGCAGTGATAGGCGGGAGGGCGTCACAGATACGCAGTATTTT; cdr3_aa: CASSDRREGVTDTQYF
clone_size: NA; j_call: TRBJ2-1; d_call: NA; v_call: TRBV7-8; cdr3_nt: TGTGCCAGCAGCTTAGGATTGCCGGGCTCCTACAATGAGCAGTTCTTC; cdr3_aa: CASSLGLPGSYNEQFF
clone_size: NA; j_call: TRBJ2-7; d_call: NA; v_call: TRBV27; cdr3_nt: TGTGCCAGCAGTCGGTATACGGACGGACGAGCCTACGAGCAGTACTTC; cdr3_aa: CASSRYTDGRAYEQYF
clone_size: NA; j_call: TRBJ2-3; d_call: NA; v_call: TRBV9; cdr3_nt: TGTGCCAGCAGCGTAGCTCGAAGCACAGATACGCAGTATTTT; cdr3_aa: CASSVARSTDTQYF
clone_size: NA; j_call: TRBJ1-1; d_call: NA; v_call: TRBV5-1; cdr3_nt: TGCGCCAGCAGCTTGAATTTTCGGGTAACTGAAGCTTTCTTT; cdr3_aa: CASSLNFRVTEAFF
clone_size: NA; j_call: TRBJ2-1; d_call: NA; v_call: TRBV6-1; cdr3_nt: TGTGCCGCAGCGGGCAGGACTCGGGCCTACAATGAGCAGTTCTTC; cdr3_aa: CAAAGRTRAYNEQFF
clone_size: NA; j_call: TRBJ2-4; d_call: NA; v_call: TRBV28; cdr3_nt: TGTGCCAGCAGTTTCCCAGCGAAAAACATTCAGTACTTC; cdr3_aa: CASSFPAKNIQYF
clone_size: NA; j_call: TRBJ2-3; d_call: TRBD2; v_call: TRBV10-3; cdr3_nt: TGTGCCATCAGATTGGCTAGCGGGAGCACAGATACGCAGTATTTT; cdr3_aa: CAIRLASGSTDTQYF
clone_size: NA; j_call: TRBJ1-2; d_call: NA; v_call: TRBV19; cdr3_nt: TGTGCCAGTAGTTACGAGATAAACTATGGCTACACCTTC; cdr3_aa: CASSYEINYGYTF
clone_size: NA; j_call: TRBJ1-5; d_call: TRBD1; v_call: TRBV5-1; cdr3_nt: TGCGCCAGCAGCTTGGGTGACAGGGGAGATCAGCCCCAGCATTTT; cdr3_aa: CASSLGDRGDQPQHF
clone_size: NA; j_call: TRBJ2-1; d_call: TRBD2; v_call: TRBV9; cdr3_nt: TGTGCCAGCAGCGCGAGGGGACTAGCGCAACGAGGTGAGCAGTTCTTC; cdr3_aa: CASSARGLAQRGEQFF
clone_size: NA; j_call: TRBJ1-5; d_call: TRBD1; v_call: TRBV10-1; cdr3_nt: TGCGCCAGCAGTGACAGGGGGTATAATGAGCCCCAGCATTTT; cdr3_aa: CASSDRGYNEPQHF
clone_size: few; j_call: TRBJ2-1; d_call: NA; v_call: TRBV7-2; cdr3_nt: TGTGCCAGCAGTCAGGAGCGAAATGAGCAGTTCTTC; cdr3_aa: CASSQERNEQFF
clone_size: NA; j_call: TRBJ2-7; d_call: TRBD1; v_call: TRBV6-6; cdr3_nt: TGTGCCAGCAGTTACGGCACGGGACAGCCAGCCTACGAGCAGTACTTC; cdr3_aa: CASSYGTGQPAYEQYF
clone_size: few; j_call: TRBJ1-1; d_call: NA; v_call: TRBV29-1; cdr3_nt: TGCAGCGTTGGGGGAGGCACTGAAGCTTTCTTT; cdr3_aa: CSVGGGTEAFF
clone_size: NA; j_call: TRBJ1-4; d_call: TRBD1; v_call: TRBV18; cdr3_nt: TGTGCCAGCTCACAAGGACAGGCGGCTAATGAAAAACTGTTTTTT; cdr3_aa: CASSQGQAANEKLFF
clone_size: NA; j_call: TRBJ1-5; d_call: TRBD1; v_call: TRBV30; cdr3_nt: TGTGCCTGGGGTCATCGGGGACAGGGTGGTCAGCCCCAGCATTTT; cdr3_aa: CAWGHRGQGGQPQHF
clone_size: NA; j_call: TRBJ2-1; d_call: TRBD2; v_call: TRBV28; cdr3_nt: TGTGCCAGCAGTAATAAAATGACTAGCGGCTACAATGAGCAGTTCTTC; cdr3_aa: CASSNKMTSGYNEQFF
clone_size: NA; j_call: TRBJ1-1; d_call: TRBD1; v_call: TRBV2; cdr3_nt: TGTGCCAGCAGCTACAGGGGAGCGAACACTGAAGCTTTCTTT; cdr3_aa: CASSYRGANTEAFF
clone_size: NA; j_call: TRBJ1-5; d_call: NA; v_call: TRBV18; cdr3_nt: TGTGCCAGCTCAAGGCAGAATAGCAATCAGCCCCAGCATTTT; cdr3_aa: CASSRQNSNQPQHF
clone_size: NA; j_call: TRBJ1-1; d_call: NA; v_call: TRBV29-1; cdr3_nt: TGCAGCGTTGAAGATGGGGCAACGAACACTGAAGCTTTCTTT; cdr3_aa: CSVEDGATNTEAFF
clone_size: NA; j_call: TRBJ2-6; d_call: NA; v_call: TRBV15; cdr3_nt: TGTGCCACCAGCCCACAGGACACAGGGACTTGGGCCAACGTCCTGACTTTC; cdr3_aa: CATSPQDTGTWANVLTF
clone_size: NA; j_call: TRBJ1-4; d_call: NA; v_call: TRBV5-6; cdr3_nt: TGTGCCAGCAGCTCGAAGATACAGGCCTTTAATGAAAAACTGTTTTTT; cdr3_aa: CASSSKIQAFNEKLFF
clone_size: NA; j_call: TRBJ2-3; d_call: NA; v_call: TRBV15; cdr3_nt: TGTGCCACCAGCAGGTCCCCAGAAACTAGTTGGGATACGCAGTATTTT; cdr3_aa: CATSRSPETSWDTQYF
clone_size: once; j_call: TRBJ2-2; d_call: NA; v_call: TRBV7-3; cdr3_nt: TGTGCCAGCAGCTTAACCGTCGGGCTAGCGAGTAACACCGGGGAGCTGTTTTTT; cdr3_aa: CASSLTVGLASNTGELFF
clone_size: NA; j_call: TRBJ1-5; d_call: NA; v_call: TRBV27; cdr3_nt: TGTGCCAGCAGTTTATCGTTGGACAGATATAGCAATCAGCCCCAGCATTTT; cdr3_aa: CASSLSLDRYSNQPQHF
clone_size: NA; j_call: TRBJ2-1; d_call: TRBD1; v_call: TRBV4-3; cdr3_nt: TGCGCCAGCAGCCAAGGGGACAGTGTCAATGAGCAGTTCTTC; cdr3_aa: CASSQGDSVNEQFF
clone_size: NA; j_call: TRBJ1-2; d_call: NA; v_call: TRBV6-6; cdr3_nt: TGTGCCAGCAGTTACGGGGTTAACTATGGCTACACCTTC; cdr3_aa: CASSYGVNYGYTF
clone_size: NA; j_call: TRBJ2-2; d_call: NA; v_call: TRBV2; cdr3_nt: TGTGCCATATCTGGGGAGCGGGCGGACGGGGAGCTGTTTTTT; cdr3_aa: CAISGERADGELFF
clone_size: NA; j_call: TRBJ1-2; d_call: NA; v_call: TRBV19; cdr3_nt: NA; cdr3_aa: CASTSGTHDYGYTF
clone_size: few; j_call: TRBJ1-2; d_call: TRBD1; v_call: TRBV29-1; cdr3_nt: TGCAGCGTTGAAGATGACAGGGGACTTGGCTACACCTTC; cdr3_aa: CSVEDDRGLGYTF
clone_size: NA; j_call: TRBJ2-1; d_call: NA; v_call: TRBV11-3; cdr3_nt: TGTGCCAGCAGCTTAGGTACCGGACGGTACAATGAGCAGTTCTTC; cdr3_aa: CASSLGTGRYNEQFF
clone_size: NA; j_call: TRBJ1-5; d_call: NA; v_call: TRBV30; cdr3_nt: TGTGCCTGCGAAGAGGGGAGCAATCAGCCCCAGCATTTT; cdr3_aa: CACEEGSNQPQHF
clone_size: NA; j_call: TRBJ1-5; d_call: NA; v_call: TRBV19; cdr3_nt: TGTGCCAGTAGTATACTAGGGGGACACAATCAGCCCCAGCATTTT; cdr3_aa: CASSILGGHNQPQHF
clone_size: NA; j_call: TRBJ2-2; d_call: TRBD1; v_call: TRBV5-4; cdr3_nt: TGTGCCAGCAGCCGGACAGGGCTTGCCGGGGAGCTGTTTTTT; cdr3_aa: CASSRTGLAGELFF
clone_size: NA; j_call: TRBJ2-1; d_call: TRBD2; v_call: TRBV9; cdr3_nt: TGTGCCAGCAGCGTAACTCCGGGACTAGCTAACAATGAGCAGTTCTTC; cdr3_aa: CASSVTPGLANNEQFF
clone_size: NA; j_call: TRBJ2-2; d_call: NA; v_call: TRBV6-1; cdr3_nt: TGTGCCAGCAGTGAATGGAGCTTAGGGGGCACCGGGGAGCTGTTTTTT; cdr3_aa: CASSEWSLGGTGELFF
clone_size: NA; j_call: TRBJ2-7; d_call: TRBD2; v_call: TRBV10-1; cdr3_nt: TGCGCCAGCAGTGAGTCAAGGGCTAGCGGGAGCTACGAGCAGTACTTC; cdr3_aa: CASSESRASGSYEQYF
clone_size: NA; j_call: TRBJ1-3; d_call: TRBD1; v_call: TRBV5-4; cdr3_nt: TGTGCCAGCAGTCCGGAACGGGACAGCTCGGGAAACACCATATATTTT; cdr3_aa: CASSPERDSSGNTIYF
clone_size: NA; j_call: TRBJ1-1; d_call: NA; v_call: TRBV5-1; cdr3_nt: TGCGCCAGCAGCCGGTTGGGGGCTACTGAAGCTTTCTTT; cdr3_aa: CASSRLGATEAFF
clone_size: many; j_call: TRBJ1-1; d_call: NA; v_call: TRBV11-2; cdr3_nt: TGTGCCAGCAGCTGGGGGGGGCAGAACACTGAAGCTTTCTTT; cdr3_aa: CASSWGGQNTEAFF
clone_size: NA; j_call: TRBJ1-6; d_call: TRBD1; v_call: TRBV30; cdr3_nt: TGTGCCTGGGTGACAGGGGGAAATTCACCCCTCCACTTT; cdr3_aa: CAWVTGGNSPLHF
clone_size: NA; j_call: TRBJ2-5; d_call: TRBD1; v_call: TRBV19; cdr3_nt: TGTGCCAGTAGTGTGAGACAGGGGACAGGGGCGGAGACCCAGTACTTC; cdr3_aa: CASSVRQGTGAETQYF
clone_size: NA; j_call: TRBJ2-3; d_call: TRBD2; v_call: TRBV5-4; cdr3_nt: TGTGCCAGCAGCTTGGAACTAGCGGGAATTTATACGCAGTATTTT; cdr3_aa: CASSLELAGIYTQYF
clone_size: NA; j_call: TRBJ2-2; d_call: TRBD2; v_call: TRBV6-6; cdr3_nt: TGTGCCAGCAGACCCGGGACTAGCAACGGGGAGCTGTTTTTT; cdr3_aa: CASRPGTSNGELFF
clone_size: NA; j_call: TRBJ2-3; d_call: TRBD1; v_call: TRBV5-1; cdr3_nt: TGCGCCAGCAGCTTGGCGGCCGGGACAGGGGACACAGATACGCAGTATTTT; cdr3_aa: CASSLAAGTGDTDTQYF
clone_size: NA; j_call: TRBJ2-1; d_call: TRBD2; v_call: TRBV18; cdr3_nt: TGTGCCAGCTCACCCTTTGCGGGAGGAACCTACAATGAGCAGTTCTTC; cdr3_aa: CASSPFAGGTYNEQFF
clone_size: NA; j_call: TRBJ1-4; d_call: NA; v_call: TRBV5-4; cdr3_nt: TGTGCCAGCAGCGAAGGATGGGGGCTCGGGGAAAAACTGTTTTTT; cdr3_aa: CASSEGWGLGEKLFF
clone_size: NA; j_call: TRBJ1-4; d_call: NA; v_call: TRBV7-2; cdr3_nt: TGTGCCAGCAGCTTAGCGGGGGGGACTAATGAAAAACTGTTTTTT; cdr3_aa: CASSLAGGTNEKLFF
clone_size: NA; j_call: TRBJ1-4; d_call: TRBD1; v_call: TRBV19; cdr3_nt: TGTGCCAGTACACCCTTCAGGGGGGCTAATGAAAAACTGTTTTTT; cdr3_aa: CASTPFRGANEKLFF
clone_size: once; j_call: TRBJ2-1; d_call: TRBD2; v_call: TRBV6-1; cdr3_nt: TGTGCCAGCAGTGAGGTGCTAGCGGGAGGCGATGAGCAGTTCTTC; cdr3_aa: CASSEVLAGGDEQFF
clone_size: NA; j_call: TRBJ2-3; d_call: TRBD1; v_call: TRBV28; cdr3_nt: TGTGCCAGCAGTTTCCAGGGCCAGGGGGTCGGAGATACGCAGTATTTT; cdr3_aa: CASSFQGQGVGDTQYF
clone_size: NA; j_call: TRBJ1-2; d_call: TRBD1; v_call: TRBV28; cdr3_nt: TGTGCCAGTCACCAGACAGGGGGCATCCGTGGCTACACCTTC; cdr3_aa: CASHQTGGIRGYTF
clone_size: NA; j_call: TRBJ2-1; d_call: NA; v_call: TRBV5-1; cdr3_nt: TGCGCCAGCAGCTCGGATGTGTCAGGGGCCTTCAATGAGCAGTTCTTC; cdr3_aa: CASSSDVSGAFNEQFF
clone_size: NA; j_call: TRBJ1-1; d_call: NA; v_call: TRBV11-3; cdr3_nt: TGTGCCAGCAGCTTACATATGGAGACTGAAGCTTTCTTT; cdr3_aa: CASSLHMETEAFF
clone_size: NA; j_call: TRBJ2-5; d_call: NA; v_call: TRBV5-4; cdr3_nt: TGTGCCAGCAGCTTGCCAGGGAATAGCGAAGAGACCCAGTACTTC; cdr3_aa: CASSLPGNSEETQYF
clone_size: NA; j_call: TRBJ1-2; d_call: NA; v_call: TRBV11-2; cdr3_nt: TGTGCCAGCAGCGTTTTGACAGAACTCTATGGCTACACCTTC; cdr3_aa: CASSVLTELYGYTF
clone_size: NA; j_call: TRBJ1-1; d_call: NA; v_call: TRBV6-5; cdr3_nt: TGTGCCAGCAGTTACGGCCCAGGACTGAACACTGAAGCTTTCTTT; cdr3_aa: CASSYGPGLNTEAFF
clone_size: NA; j_call: TRBJ1-1; d_call: NA; v_call: TRBV7-9; cdr3_nt: TGTGCCAGCAGCTCAAGGTGGAACACTGAAGCTTTCTTT; cdr3_aa: CASSSRWNTEAFF